Here is one T cell receptor beta chain with its context. This sample is part of a study of T cells in Graves' hyperthyroidism and ophthalmopathy. The CDR3 loop spans 17 amino acids. Germline assignment: CDR1 SGDLS and CDR2 YYNGEE. The V end was cut by 4 bases, the J end by 5 bases, with 21 bases between. TCR beta CDR3 sequences were amplified from RNA transcripts. The HTBI primer set was used in a first-round RT-PCR of the TCR CDR3. MiXCR, run by TCRdb on the multiplex PCR reads, gives a single entry per CDR3 protein. The sample lists 300,000 to 450,000 distinct CDR3 sequences; under 15% were seen once.

The sample comprised blood. The source of this sequence is a woman in her 30s with Graves' hyperthyroidism. This chain uses TRBV9 with TRBJ2-2; possible D gene TRBD2, 6 bases. CDR3 region: CASSPRDSLYGTGELFF. Here the CDR3 DNA reads TGTGCCAGCAGCCCCCGGGACTCCCTCTATGGGACCGGGGAGCTGTTTTTT.